This TCR beta chain derives from a study of blood T cell repertoires in COVID-19. The overall study: T cells, B-cell-depleted T cells, or PBMCs provided the cDNA or gDNA that served as material.

Some clones are missing from TCRdb's copy, which holds only in-frame ones; the method was immunoSEQ multiplex PCR. The data show under 350,000 clones, 75% to 95% seen once. V dropped 4 bases and J dropped 4; count of bases not matched to a gene: 9. This CDR3 has 15 amino acids. In germline, CDR1 is SGHRS, CDR2 YFSETQ. Patients from Seattle were sampled longitudinally, starting during active infection. Sequenced sample: peripheral blood. This receptor was identified in a woman in her 30s with COVID-19, enrolled during active disease. The chain employs TRBV5-1 and TRBJ2-5, with 8 bases matching TRBD1. CDR3 DNA sequence: TGCGCCAGCAGCCCCCCCGGGACAGGTATAGAGACCCAGTACTTC. It specifies CASSPPGTGIETQYF.